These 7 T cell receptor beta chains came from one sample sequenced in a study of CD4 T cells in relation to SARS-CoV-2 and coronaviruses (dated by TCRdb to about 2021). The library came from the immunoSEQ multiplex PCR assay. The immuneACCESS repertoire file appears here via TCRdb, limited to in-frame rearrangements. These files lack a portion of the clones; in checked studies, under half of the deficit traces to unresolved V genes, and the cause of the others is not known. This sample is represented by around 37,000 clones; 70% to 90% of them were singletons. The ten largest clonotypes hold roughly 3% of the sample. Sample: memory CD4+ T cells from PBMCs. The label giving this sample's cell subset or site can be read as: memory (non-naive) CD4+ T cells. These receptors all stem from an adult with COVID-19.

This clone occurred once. CDR3 bases: TGTGCCAGTAGTGAGCGCGCAGATACGCAGTATTTT. Its protein is CASSERADTQYF. The J gene is TRBJ2-3, the V gene TRBV19; D gene ambiguous. V was pared by 5 bases and J by 4 bases, with 7 bases between. This CDR3 is 12 amino acids long. Germline V gene lookup returns CDR1 LNHDA and CDR2 SQIVND (reference sequence).

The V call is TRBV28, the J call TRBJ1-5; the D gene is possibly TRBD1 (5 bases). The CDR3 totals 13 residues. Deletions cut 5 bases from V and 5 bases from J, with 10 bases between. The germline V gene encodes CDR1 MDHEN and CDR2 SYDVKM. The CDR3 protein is CASSTGPYQPQHF. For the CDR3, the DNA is TGTGCCAGCAGTACGGGGCCATATCAGCCCCAGCATTTT. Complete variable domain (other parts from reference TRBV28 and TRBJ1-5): DVKVTQSSRYLVKRTGEKVFLECVQDMDHENMFWYRQDPGLGLRLIYFSYDVKMKEKGDIPEGYSVSREKKERFSLILESASTNQTSMYLCASSTGPYQPQHFGDGTRLSIL.

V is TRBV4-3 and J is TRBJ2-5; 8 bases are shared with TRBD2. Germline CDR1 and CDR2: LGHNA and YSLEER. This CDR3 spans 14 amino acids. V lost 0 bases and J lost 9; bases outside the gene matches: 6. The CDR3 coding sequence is TGCGCCAGCAGCCAAGACGACGGGAGGGGCTCCCAGTACTTC. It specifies CASSQDDGRGSQYF.

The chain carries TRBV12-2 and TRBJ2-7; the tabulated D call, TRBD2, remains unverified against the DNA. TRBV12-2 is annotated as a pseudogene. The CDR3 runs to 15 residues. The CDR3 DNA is TGTGCAAGTCGCCATCCTAGCGGAGGCTCCTACGAGCAGTACTTC. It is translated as CASRHPSGGSYEQYF.

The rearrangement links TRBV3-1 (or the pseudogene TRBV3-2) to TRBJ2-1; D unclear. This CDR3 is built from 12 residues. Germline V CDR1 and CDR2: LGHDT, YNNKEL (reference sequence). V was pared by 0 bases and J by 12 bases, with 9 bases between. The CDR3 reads CASSQEDLAQFF. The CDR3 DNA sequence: TGTGCCAGCAGCCAAGAAGACTTGGCGCAGTTCTTC.

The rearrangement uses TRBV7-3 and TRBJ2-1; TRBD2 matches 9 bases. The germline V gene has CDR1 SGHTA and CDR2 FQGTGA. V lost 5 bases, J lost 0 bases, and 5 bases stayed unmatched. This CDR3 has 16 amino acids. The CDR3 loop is CASSPLAGSSYNEQFF. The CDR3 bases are TGTGCCAGCAGCCCCCTAGCGGGGAGCTCCTACAATGAGCAGTTCTTC.

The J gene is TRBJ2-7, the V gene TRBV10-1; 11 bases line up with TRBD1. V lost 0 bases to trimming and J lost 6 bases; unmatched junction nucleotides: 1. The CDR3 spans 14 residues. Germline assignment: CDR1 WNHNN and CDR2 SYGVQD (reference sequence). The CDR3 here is CASSESGTGGEQYF. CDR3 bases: TGCGCCAGCAGTGAGTCGGGGACAGGGGGCGAGCAGTACTTC.